These 24 T cell receptor beta chains came from one sample sequenced in a study of early T cells in non-severe SARS-CoV-2 infection. A single record per CDR3 protein comes from TCRdb applying MiXCR to the 5' RACE reads. The sample shows tens of thousands of distinct CDR3 sequences, 8% to 9% of them seen only once. The sample in question was whole blood, obtained at baseline. These receptors were obtained from an adult who was a healthcare worker with PCR-confirmed SARS-CoV-2 infection or an uninfected control (not recorded which).

The J gene is TRBJ2-5, the V gene TRBV10-3; no definite D call. Between the trimmed V and J ends, which lost 2 bases and 7 bases, there was a span of 14 bases. The CDR3 totals 14 residues. CDR1 is ENHRY and CDR2 is SYGVKD in the germline V gene. The CDR3 DNA reads as TGTGCCATCAGTGAGAGTCCCCAGTCGGGGACCCAGTACTTC. It specifies CAISESPQSGTQYF.

The sample holds many counts of this clonotype. The chain combines TRBV7-3 with TRBJ2-1, with 10 bases that match TRBD2. This CDR3 is built from 15 residues. V shed 5 bases, J shed 4 bases, and the junction held 5 bases outside the gene matches. CDR1 and CDR2 from the germline V gene are SGHTA and FQGTGA. The CDR3, as DNA: TGTGCCAGCAGCACGTCTAGCGGGAGTTACAATGAGCAGTTCTTC. This encodes CASSTSSGSYNEQFF.

The rearrangement links TRBV13 to TRBJ2-5; D ambiguous. V lost 0 bases to trimming and J lost 5 bases, with 10 bases between them. Germline assignment: CDR1 PRHDT and CDR2 FYEKMQ (reference sequence). The CDR3 has 14 residues. CDR3 DNA: TGTGCCAGCAGCTTAGGCGTGACTCCGGAGACCCAGTACTTC. Encoded protein: CASSLGVTPETQYF.

The chain is built from TRBV13 and TRBJ2-7; D may be TRBD1 (6 bases). Germline loops: CDR1 PRHDT, CDR2 FYEKMQ (reference sequence). V was cut by 5 bases and J by 8 bases, with 13 bases left in between. This CDR3 has 12 amino acids. This CDR3 is CASSPPRGKQYF. CDR3 bases: TGTGCCAGCAGCCCCCCTAGGGGGAAGCAGTACTTC.

This clonotype was counted ten times or more. The chain joins TRBV29-1 to TRBJ1-6; 8 nucleotides line up with TRBD1. V lost 4 bases and J lost 6; bases outside the gene matches: 5. The CDR3 totals 14 residues. The V gene's germline CDR1 is SQVTM and CDR2 ANQGSEA. The DNA for the CDR3 is TGCAGCGTTGCGATACAGGGGGGTAATTCACCCCTCCACTTT. Translating it yields CSVAIQGGNSPLHF.

The sample holds many counts of this clonotype. The chain couples TRBV6-5 to TRBJ2-1; 8 bases match TRBD2. The CDR3 length is 15 residues. With 7 bases clipped from V and 5 bases from J, the junction kept 10 bases outside the gene matches. CDR1 MNHEY and CDR2 SVGAGI come from the germline V gene. The DNA of the CDR3 is TGTGCCAGCAAAGCGGGAGTAAGGGGTCACAATGAGCAGTTCTTC. Its translation is CASKAGVRGHNEQFF.

Ten or more counts support this clonotype. The rearrangement joins TRBV5-4 to TRBJ2-5, with D uncertain. Trimming took 0 bases from V and 5 from J, leaving 14 bases between them. CDR1 is SGHNT and CDR2 is YYREEE in the germline V gene (reference sequence). The CDR3 runs 15 residues. The CDR3 protein is CASSLASGALETQYF. The CDR3 DNA reads TGTGCCAGCAGCTTGGCTTCTGGCGCCCTGGAGACCCAGTACTTC. The full variable domain, with the rest looked up from reference TRBV5-4 and TRBJ2-5, is ETGVTQSPTHLIKTRGQQVTLRCSSQSGHNTVSWYQQALGQGPQFIFQYYREEENGRGNFPPRFSGLQFPNYSSELNVNALELDDSALYLCASSLASGALETQYFGPGTRLLVL.

The table lists this clonotype with a few counts. Germline and junction disagree at one end, which may indicate a read error. The CDR3 loop reads CASSPWNTDTQYF. CDR3 sequence (DNA): TGCGCTAGCAGCCCGTGGAACACAGATACGCAGTATTTT. This chain joins TRBV5-1 and TRBJ2-3; D gene unclear. CDR1 and CDR2 from the germline V gene are SGHRS and YFSETQ. This CDR3 comprises 13 residues.

In its sample, this clonotype was seen many times. The chain is built from TRBV20-1 and TRBJ1-5; D is uncertain. This CDR3 is 12 amino acids long. CDR1 is DFQATT, CDR2 SNEGSKA, per germline (reference sequence). Trimming pared 3 bases from V and 4 bases from J, leaving 7 bases between. The CDR3 here is CSASRKNQPQHF. CDR3 nucleotides: TGCAGTGCTAGTAGGAAAAATCAGCCCCAGCATTTT.

This clonotype was found many times. The genes are TRBV10-3 and TRBJ2-7; TRBD1 agrees at 9 bases. Germline V CDR1 and CDR2: ENHRY, SYGVKD. The ends lost 5 bases at V and 0 bases at J; junction bases unmatched: 2. The CDR3 consists of 14 residues. The CDR3 DNA reads as TGTGCCATCAGTCGGGACAGGGACTCCTACGAGCAGTACTTC. Translation: CAISRDRDSYEQYF.

At least ten counts were recorded for this clonotype. The rearrangement joins TRBV7-2 to TRBJ2-5; no clear D gene. CDR1 and CDR2 from the germline V gene are SGHTA and FQGNSA. This CDR3 has 14 residues. Trimming removed 3 bases from V and 1 base from J, with 9 bases in between. CDR3 protein: CASSFGPFQETQYF. The CDR3 DNA sequence: TGTGCCAGCAGCTTCGGACCGTTCCAAGAGACCCAGTACTTC.

The chain uses TRBV3-1 and TRBJ2-7, with TRBD2 matching 8 bases. V lost 1 base and J lost 3; bases outside the gene matches: 5. Germline assignment: CDR1 LGHDT and CDR2 YNNKEL (reference sequence). This CDR3 is built from 15 residues. DNA for the CDR3: TGTGCCAGCAGCCAAGGTAGCGGGGACCTCTACGAGCAGTACTTC. Its translation is CASSQGSGDLYEQYF.

The chain employs TRBV5-1 and TRBJ2-7, with D perhaps TRBD1 or TRBD2 (5 bases each). Germline V CDR1 and CDR2: SGHRS, YFSETQ. The V end was cut by 0 bases, the J end by 4 bases, with 11 bases between. The CDR3 spans 14 residues. This CDR3 is CASSLGHWGYEQYF. In DNA form, the CDR3 reads TGCGCCAGCAGCTTGGGTCATTGGGGGTACGAGCAGTACTTC.

A few counts support this clonotype. The rearrangement joins TRBV20-1 to TRBJ2-1, with D perhaps being TRBD1 or TRBD2 (5 bases each). The CDR3 covers 15 residues. The V gene's germline CDR1 is DFQATT and CDR2 SNEGSKA (reference sequence). V gave up 3 bases and J gave up 2 bases, with 14 bases separating them. Here the CDR3 reads CSARGVGRAYNEQFF. The CDR3 DNA reads as TGCAGTGCTAGGGGGGTTGGGCGGGCCTACAATGAGCAGTTCTTC.

The table lists this clonotype with many counts. This chain connects TRBV30 to TRBJ2-3; possible D gene TRBD1, 5 bases. CDR3 size: 12 residues. Trimming removed 4 bases at V and 3 bases at J, with 8 bases between. Germline loops: CDR1 GTSNPN, CDR2 SVGIG (reference sequence). CDR3 coding DNA: TGTGCCTGGAACCCAGGGACAGATACGCAGTATTTT. Protein product: CAWNPGTDTQYF.

The rearrangement uses TRBV20-1 and TRBJ1-1; D remains unclear. V was shortened by 6 bases and J by 3 bases, with 17 bases between the two germline ends. The CDR3 extends over 14 amino acids. Germline V lookup: CDR1 DFQATT, CDR2 SNEGSKA (reference sequence). CDR3 protein: CSAPGPWRDTEAFF. The CDR3 region has the DNA TGCAGTGCCCCTGGACCCTGGCGGGACACTGAAGCTTTCTTT.

The chain uses TRBV10-3 and TRBJ2-7; TRBD1 or TRBD2 may be the D gene (5 bases each). CDR3 size: 13 residues. In germline, CDR1 is ENHRY, CDR2 SYGVKD. V gave up 7 bases and J gave up 0 bases, with 10 bases separating them. The CDR3 reads CAITRDLSYEQYF. As DNA, the CDR3 is TGTGCCATCACCCGGGACCTCTCCTACGAGCAGTACTTC.

The V gene is TRBV4-2, the J gene TRBJ1-5; D not certain. Germline V lookup: CDR1 LGHNA, CDR2 YNFKEQ. The germline V and J ends were trimmed by 0 bases and 2 bases, with 17 bases remaining between them. The CDR3 is 18 amino acids. The CDR3 loop is CASSQDWLSPGGNQPQHF. In DNA form, the CDR3 reads TGTGCCAGCAGCCAAGATTGGCTGAGCCCTGGGGGCAATCAGCCCCAGCATTTT.

This clonotype occurred many times. The chain recombines TRBV20-1 with TRBJ2-7; no clear D. Germline V lookup: CDR1 DFQATT, CDR2 SNEGSKA (reference sequence). Trimming stripped 5 bases from V and 7 bases from J, with 21 bases between. CDR3 length equals 14 residues. CDR3 in DNA: TGCAGTGCTCGTCCGTCTAGGGTTCAAGGGGAGCAGTACTTC. It codes for CSARPSRVQGEQYF.

This clonotype has at least ten counts. This CDR3 reads CASSSYPSGQSNYGYTF. DNA for the CDR3: TGTGCCAGCAGCTCCTACCCCTCGGGACAGTCTAACTATGGCTACACCTTC. This chain uses TRBV11-2 with TRBJ1-2; TRBD1 agrees at 7 bases. The V and J ends lost 4 bases and 0 bases, in that order; junction bases with no gene match: 11. The germline CDR1 and CDR2 sequences are SGHAT and FQNNGV. CDR3 length: 17 amino acids.

The chain couples TRBV5-1 to TRBJ2-3, with 7 bases lining up with TRBD1. The trim removed 2 bases at V and 3 bases at J, leaving 0 bases unmatched. Per germline, CDR1 SGHRS and CDR2 YFSETQ. The CDR3 has 13 residues. The CDR3 DNA reads as TGCGCCAGCAGCTTACAGGGGACAGATACGCAGTATTTT. Protein: CASSLQGTDTQYF.

This clonotype was observed at least ten times. The J gene is TRBJ2-1, the V gene TRBV4-3, with D unresolved. This CDR3 is 16 amino acids long. Trimming cost V 1 base and J 8 bases, with 18 bases left between them. Germline lookup yields CDR1 LGHNA and CDR2 YSLEER. The CDR3: CASSQGPIGAGHEQFF. CDR3 in DNA: TGCGCCAGCAGCCAAGGTCCGATAGGCGCAGGCCATGAGCAGTTCTTC.

V is TRBV28 and J is TRBJ2-3, with D possibly matching TRBD2 (7 bases). Germline-derived CDR1 and CDR2 are MDHEN and SYDVKM. The CDR3 contains 17 residues. Deletions cut 3 bases from V and 4 bases from J, with 20 bases between. The CDR3 here is CASSLWGAGADADTQYF. The CDR3 DNA reads as TGTGCCAGCAGTTTGTGGGGGGCGGGAGCGGACGCAGATACGCAGTATTTT. Combining the CDR3 with reference TRBV28 and TRBJ2-3 gives the whole variable domain DVKVTQSSRYLVKRTGEKVFLECVQDMDHENMFWYRQDPGLGLRLIYFSYDVKMKEKGDIPEGYSVSREKKERFSLILESASTNQTSMYLCASSLWGAGADADTQYFGPGTRLTVL.

This clonotype was observed at least ten times. This chain uses TRBV12-5 with TRBJ1-1; 10 bases fit TRBD1. CDR3 length: 15 residues. Germline V gives CDR1 LGHNT, CDR2 FRNRAP. V lost 3 bases and J lost 5; bases outside the gene matches: 6. The CDR3 nucleotides are TGTGCTAGTGGTTTCCCGGGACAGGGGACGACTGAAGCTTTCTTT. Translating gives CASGFPGQGTTEAFF. The variable domain in full, with the rest retrieved from reference TRBV12-5 and TRBJ1-1, is DARVTQTPRHKVTEMGQEVTMRCQPILGHNTVFWYRQTMMQGLELLAYFRNRAPLDDSGMPKDRFSAEMPDATLATLKIQPSEPRDSAVYFCASGFPGQGTTEAFFGQGTRLTVV.